A selection of T cell receptor beta chains follows, all from one sample in a study of Ad26.COV2.S vaccination and SARS-CoV-2 variants. Only in-frame clones appear in the TCRdb table, and some are missing; sequencing was by immunoSEQ multiplex PCR. The sample includes 510,000 or so clones, around 85% seen only once; the top ten take around 13%. Sample: peripheral blood, taken in a trial of Ad26.COV2.S vaccine versus placebo. Receptors originate from a person between 18 and 65 years old who received the Ad26.COV2.S COVID-19 vaccine or a placebo. The CDR3 runs from the conserved cysteine through the conserved F or W. D genes are given only for firm matches. Some rows have no size entry. The others give once, few or many, or a class for an expanded clone.

. TRBJ2-7 . TRBV4-3 TGCGCCAGCAGCCAAGATTTTCCCGCCTACGAGCAGTACTTC CASSQDFPAYEQYF
. TRBJ2-3 TRBD2 TRBV7-2 TGTGCCAGCAGCTCAAGACTAGCGCTAACAGTCACAGATACGCAGTATTTT CASSSRLALTVTDTQYF
. TRBJ2-5 . TRBV7-2 TGTGCCAGCAGCTTAGTTCCTGGGAGGAGGGAGACCCAGTACTTC CASSLVPGRRETQYF
once TRBJ2-7 TRBD2 TRBV28 TGTGCCAGCAGTTCCGTACTAGCGGGAGTGGGCGAGCAGTACTTC CASSSVLAGVGEQYF
few TRBJ1-1 . TRBV28 TGTGCCGCCCCCCCAAGACGCTCGGGTAGCCCTGAAGCTTTCTTT CAAPPRRSGSPEAFF
. TRBJ1-1 TRBD1 TRBV2 TGTGCCGGACTACCGGGACAGGGGGCGGCCACTGAAGCTTTCTTT CAGLPGQGAATEAFF
. TRBJ2-1 TRBD2 TRBV19 TGTGCCAGTACCACCACTAGCGGGAGGTTGTATGAGCAGTTCTTC CASTTTSGRLYEQFF
few TRBJ1-5 . TRBV4-2 TGTGCCAGCAGCCAAGATTTGGATCAGCCCCAGCATTTT CASSQDLDQPQHF
. TRBJ2-7 . TRBV29-1 TGCAGCGTTAAATACGCCCGGGGGGAGCAGTACTTC CSVKYARGEQYF
. TRBJ2-5 . TRBV5-1 TGCGCCAGCAGCTTGCAGAAACAAGAGACCCAGTACTTC CASSLQKQETQYF
. TRBJ1-4 . TRBV2 TGTGCCGCCACTTACAGCTCTAGCGCTGAAAAACTGTTTTTT CAATYSSSAEKLFF
. TRBJ1-2 TRBD1 TRBV30 TGTGCCTGGACTCTCCCGGGACAGGGTGGCTACACCTTC CAWTLPGQGGYTF
once TRBJ2-5 TRBD2 TRBV6-5 TGTGCCAGCAGTTACAGGGGACTAGCAGGCGAGACCCAGTACTTC CASSYRGLAGETQYF
. TRBJ1-3 . TRBV2 TGTGCCAGCAGTGGCTCCCCTTACTCTGGAAACACCATATATTTT CASSGSPYSGNTIYF
. TRBJ2-7 TRBD1 TRBV11-2 TGTGCCAGCAGCTCAAGGACAGGGAGAGGCGAGCAGTACTTC CASSSRTGRGEQYF
. TRBJ2-6 TRBD1 TRBV19 TGTGCCAGTAGTGTGACACAGGGGCTCGGGGCCAACGTCCTGACTTTC CASSVTQGLGANVLTF
. TRBJ2-3 . TRBV7-9 TGTGCCAGCAGCTGGGGATCTTTCCCAGATACGCAGTATTTT CASSWGSFPDTQYF
. TRBJ1-5 . TRBV18 TGTGCCAGCTCACCTACTTCCCCCACGAACAATCAGCCCCAGCATTTT CASSPTSPTNNQPQHF
. TRBJ1-1 . TRBV4-3 TGCGCCAGCAGCCAAGAAGGGGTTTGGGGCACTGAAGCTTTCTTT CASSQEGVWGTEAFF
. TRBJ2-2 . TRBV2 TGTGCCAGCACCGCCGGGGGTTGGACCGGGGAGCTGTTTTTT CASTAGGWTGELFF
. TRBJ1-5 . TRBV2 TGTGCCAGCAGTGAAGGGGCCCCCGGGCAGCCCCAGCATTTT CASSEGAPGQPQHF
. TRBJ1-1 TRBD1 TRBV27 TGTGCCAGCAGGGACAGGGTTAAGAACACTGAAGCTTTCTTT CASRDRVKNTEAFF
. TRBJ1-1 . TRBV20-1 TGCAGTGTCAGGGTGGCCACTGAAGCTTTCTTT CSVRVATEAFF
. TRBJ2-3 . TRBV15 TGTGCCACCAGCATGGTTGGGAACACAGATACGCAGTATTTT CATSMVGNTDTQYF
. TRBJ1-6 . TRBV9 TGTGCCAGCAGCGTAGCCCCGGGCTCCAATTCACCCCTCCACTTT CASSVAPGSNSPLHF
. TRBJ2-3 . TRBV6-5 TGTGCCAGCAGTTACTACCCGGTCGATACGCAGTATTTT CASSYYPVDTQYF
. TRBJ1-1 TRBD1 TRBV28 TGTGCCAGCAGATCGACAGGGGAGAACACTGAAGCTTTCTTT CASRSTGENTEAFF